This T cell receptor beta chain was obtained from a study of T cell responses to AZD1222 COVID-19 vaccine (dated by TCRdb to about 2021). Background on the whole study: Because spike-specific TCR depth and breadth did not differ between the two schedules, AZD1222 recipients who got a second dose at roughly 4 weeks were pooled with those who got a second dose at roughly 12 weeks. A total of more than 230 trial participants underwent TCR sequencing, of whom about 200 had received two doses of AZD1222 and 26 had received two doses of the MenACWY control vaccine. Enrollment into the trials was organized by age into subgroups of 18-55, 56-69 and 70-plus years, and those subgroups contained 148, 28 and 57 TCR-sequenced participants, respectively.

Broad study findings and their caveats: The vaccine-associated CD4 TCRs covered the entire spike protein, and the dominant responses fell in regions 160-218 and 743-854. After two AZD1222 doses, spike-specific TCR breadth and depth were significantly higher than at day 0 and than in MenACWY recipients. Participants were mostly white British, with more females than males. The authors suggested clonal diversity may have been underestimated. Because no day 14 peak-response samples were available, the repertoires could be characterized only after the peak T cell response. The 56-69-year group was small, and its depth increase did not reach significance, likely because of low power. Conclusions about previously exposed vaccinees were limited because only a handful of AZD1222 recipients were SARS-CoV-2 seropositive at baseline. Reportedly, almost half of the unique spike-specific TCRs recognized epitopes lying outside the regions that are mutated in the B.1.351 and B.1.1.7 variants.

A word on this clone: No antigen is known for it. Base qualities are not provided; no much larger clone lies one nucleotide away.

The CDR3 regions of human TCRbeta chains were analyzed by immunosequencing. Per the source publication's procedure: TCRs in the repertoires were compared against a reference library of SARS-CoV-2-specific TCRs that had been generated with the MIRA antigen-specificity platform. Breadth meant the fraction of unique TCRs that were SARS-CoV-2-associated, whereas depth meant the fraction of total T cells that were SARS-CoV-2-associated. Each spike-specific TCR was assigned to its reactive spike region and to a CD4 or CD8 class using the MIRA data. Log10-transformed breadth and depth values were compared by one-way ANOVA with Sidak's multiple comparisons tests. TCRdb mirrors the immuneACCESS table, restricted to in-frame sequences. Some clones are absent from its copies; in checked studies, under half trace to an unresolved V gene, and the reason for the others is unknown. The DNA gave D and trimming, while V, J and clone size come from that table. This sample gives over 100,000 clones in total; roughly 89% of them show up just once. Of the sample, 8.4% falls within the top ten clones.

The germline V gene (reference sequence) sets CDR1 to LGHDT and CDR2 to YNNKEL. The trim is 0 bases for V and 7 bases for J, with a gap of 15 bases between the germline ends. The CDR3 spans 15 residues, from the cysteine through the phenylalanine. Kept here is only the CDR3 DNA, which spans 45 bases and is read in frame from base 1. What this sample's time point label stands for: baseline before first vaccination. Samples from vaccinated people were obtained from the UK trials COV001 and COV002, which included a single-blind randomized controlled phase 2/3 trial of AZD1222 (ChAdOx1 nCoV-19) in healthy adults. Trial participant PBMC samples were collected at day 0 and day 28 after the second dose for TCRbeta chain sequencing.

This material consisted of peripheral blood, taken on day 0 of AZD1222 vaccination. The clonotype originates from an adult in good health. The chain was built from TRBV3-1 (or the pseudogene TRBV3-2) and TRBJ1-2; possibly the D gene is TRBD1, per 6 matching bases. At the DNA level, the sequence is TGTGCCAGCAGCCAAGAACCGTCGGGGGCGGGTGGCTACACCTTC. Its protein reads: CASSQEPSGAGGYTF.